Below are 4 T cell receptor beta chains sequenced from a single sample in a study of blood T cell repertoires in COVID-19. TCRdb's table, derived via immunoSEQ multiplex PCR, lists solely in-frame clones and lacks some. Among around 190,000 clones listed, about 88% were seen once. Sequenced input: peripheral blood. Receptors were obtained from a human donor in a cohort sampled during active COVID-19.

This rearrangement joins TRBV5-4 to TRBJ2-6, with a weak D call TRBD1 (5 bases). The germline V gene has CDR1 SGHNT and CDR2 YYREEE (reference sequence). Deletions cut 4 bases from V and 1 base from J, with 12 bases between. This CDR3 is built from 16 residues. CDR3 sequence (DNA): TGTGCCAGCAGCGCTCCGCCAGGGTCTGGGGCCAACGTCCTGACTTTC. This encodes CASSAPPGSGANVLTF.

This chain uses TRBV2 with TRBJ1-2; the D is unclear. The CDR3 is 13 amino acids. V was pared by 8 bases and J by 0 bases, with 10 bases between. Per germline, CDR1 SNHLY and CDR2 FYNNEI. The CDR3 DNA follows: TGTGCCAGCCGGGGTCATCCTAACTATGGCTACACCTTC. Translated, it gives CASRGHPNYGYTF.

This chain links TRBV27 with TRBJ2-5; 9 bases match TRBD1. Germline V gives CDR1 MNHEY, CDR2 SMNVEV (reference sequence). J gave up 6 bases and V 6 bases, and 11 bases lay outside the gene matches. This CDR3 has 15 amino acids. The CDR3 DNA reads TGTGCCAGCAGCTTTACCACCGGACAGGGGAAGACCCAGTACTTC. This codes for CASSFTTGQGKTQYF.

This chain links TRBV7-9 with TRBJ2-7; 7 positions match TRBD1. Trimming at V came to 2 bases and at J to 5 bases, leaving 6 bases not matched to a gene. The CDR3 runs 14 residues. CDR1 SEHNR and CDR2 FQNEAQ come from the germline V gene (reference sequence). CDR3 sequence (DNA): TGTGCCAGCAGCTTATTAGGACAGGCAAACGAGCAGTACTTC. Residues: CASSLLGQANEQYF. Complete variable domain (other parts from reference TRBV7-9 and TRBJ2-7): DTGVSQNPRHKITKRGQNVTFRCDPISEHNRLYWYRQTLGQGPEFLTYFQNEAQLEKSRLLSDRFSAERPKGSFSTLEIQRTEQGDSAMYLCASSLLGQANEQYFGPGTRLTVT.